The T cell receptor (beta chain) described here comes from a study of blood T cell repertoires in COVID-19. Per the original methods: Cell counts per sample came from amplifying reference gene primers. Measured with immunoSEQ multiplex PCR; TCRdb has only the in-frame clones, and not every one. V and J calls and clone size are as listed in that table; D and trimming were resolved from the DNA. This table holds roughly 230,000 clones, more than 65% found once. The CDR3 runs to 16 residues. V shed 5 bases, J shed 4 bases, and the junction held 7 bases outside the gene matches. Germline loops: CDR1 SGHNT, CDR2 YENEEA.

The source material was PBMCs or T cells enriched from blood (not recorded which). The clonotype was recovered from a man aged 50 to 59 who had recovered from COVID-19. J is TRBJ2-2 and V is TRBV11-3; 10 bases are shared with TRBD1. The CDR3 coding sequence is TGTGCCAGCAGCCACCGACAGGGGGCGAGCACCGGGGAGCTGTTTTTT. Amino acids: CASSHRQGASTGELFF.